This entry features one TCR beta chain sequence. Which antigen it targets is not known. No much larger clone is present one base from it, and per-base qualities are unavailable. Read against the paper, the sample's time point label means: cycle 1 day 1 (C1D1), immediately before nivolumab initiation. Relapse after autologous stem cell transplantation had occurred in all trial patients, and cohorts A, B and C were distinguished by prior brentuximab vedotin exposure. The trial cohort included 50 to 60 patients with relapsed/refractory classical Hodgkin lymphoma, and each patient had a best overall response of complete response, partial response or progressive disease. In the multi-cohort phase II CheckMate 205 trial, trial patients received single-agent nivolumab. An independent review committee assessed best overall response by applying the 2007 International Working Group response criteria. Trial PBMCs were obtained immediately prior to nivolumab initiation (C1D1) and on therapy at cycle 2 day 1 and cycle 4 day 1. Peripheral blood was collected in 8 mL Vacutainer Cell Preparation Tubes, from which PBMCs were isolated by centrifugation and then cryopreserved.

Between the V and J ends, shortened by 0 bases and 8 bases respectively, the junction contains 11 bases. CDR1 and CDR2 were assigned from the germline V gene as SGDLS and YYNGEE. The CDR3 covers 13 residues, taking in both the cysteine and the phenylalanine. The DNA shown is the 39-base CDR3, in frame from base 1. The data are from a study of PD-1 blockade in classical Hodgkin lymphoma (dated by TCRdb to the early 2020s). Describing the broader study: Nivolumab dosing was 3 mg/kg intravenously every 2 weeks, continuing until either disease progression or unacceptable toxicity. A peripheral blood immune signature of response to PD-1 blockade in classical Hodgkin lymphoma was defined using TCR beta sequencing and CyTOF. Study-wide findings and limitations: Baseline TCR diversity was reported to be lower in newly diagnosed patients than in healthy donors and to be lower still in relapsed/refractory patients. By C4D1, a significant rise was seen in CD4+ TCR diversity but not in CD8+ TCR diversity (p=0.0027 vs p=0.16), and the rise was most apparent among complete responders (p=0.02). The study covered only a single clinical trial cohort, and the causes of the repertoire differences, possibly disease activity or prior therapy, were still not defined. Lower diversity was seen in patients whose nivolumab began less than 1 year after ASCT, and these patients were left out of later analyses so that immune reconstitution would not confound the results. Trial patients achieving complete response had baseline diversity similar to newly diagnosed patients, whereas partial responders and progressors had significantly lower diversity.

Genomic DNA was extracted with the Qiagen DNeasy kit from unsorted PBMCs and from negatively selected CD4+ and CD8+ fractions. TCR beta CDR3 regions were subjected to amplification by immunoSEQ multiplex PCR with primers that anneal to V and J segments. A synthetic immune receptor repertoire was used to minimize amplification bias, and remaining bias was computationally removed after sequencing. The original pipeline was this. Repertoire diversity was quantified as the Shannon entropy index using custom Python scripts. Unsorted, CD4+ and CD8+ repertoires were examined separately, except in combined analyses, for which CD4+ and CD8+ sequences were merged in silico. Clonal expansion was defined as a frequency increase of at least 2-fold after treatment compared with C1D1, and clones undetected at baseline were assigned a pseudocount of 0.5. Singleton clones were defined as clones with 0 or 1 copy at C1D1, and non-singleton clones were defined as clones with 2 or more copies. Clones expanded in unsorted samples were assigned a CD4+, CD8+ or unknown annotation through matching of protein sequences in sorted samples from the same patient. Wilcoxon tests on paired samples were used to test changes in diversity from C1D1 to C4D1. TCRdb took over this immuneACCESS table, retaining in-frame rearrangements with V and J assigned. Such tables are incomplete; in checked studies, under half of the missing clones stem from an unresolved V gene, and the remainder is unexplained. The DNA gave D and trimming, while V, J and clone size come from that table. The sample contains approximately 65,000 clones, about 87% of them found a single time. About 12% of the sample is taken by the ten largest.

Here the sequenced sample was peripheral blood mononuclear cells (PBMCs), taken at baseline. Recombination connected TRBV9 to TRBJ1-2; too little of a D gene remains to name it. This receptor was obtained from a human donor with classical Hodgkin lymphoma. In nucleotides, the sequence is TGTGCCAGCAGCGTAGATGGAGCGACCGGCTACACCTTC. This codes for CASSVDGATGYTF. When the CDR3 is completed using the reference TRBV9 and TRBJ1-2 genes on either side, the full variable domain is DSGVTQTPKHLITATGQRVTLRCSPRSGDLSVYWYQQSLDQGLQFLIQYYNGEERAKGNILERFSAQQFPDLHSELNLSSLELGDSALYFCASSVDGATGYTFGSGTRLTVV.